This TCR beta chain was profiled in a study of cytomegalovirus exposure and HLA in healthy donors. As concerns this clone: The antigen is undetermined.

Clones were sequenced by immunoSEQ multiplex PCR, and TCRdb holds only the in-frame ones, with some missing. Here the sample spans some 190,000 clones, around nine tenths being singletons. The study, taken as a whole, reports: Cytomegalovirus association was assigned to about 180 TCR beta chains. The CMV antigen specificity of a few CMV-associated chains was confirmed through in vitro analysis.

V lost 4 bases, J lost 11 bases, and 18 bases stayed unmatched. This CDR3 has 16 residues. Germline V gene lookup returns CDR1 LNHDA and CDR2 SQIVND (reference sequence). What was sequenced was PBMCs. The chain employs TRBV19 and TRBJ1-1; TRBD1 aligns across 8 bases. This TCR came from a man aged 25 to 45 in good health and CMV-seropositive. The DNA of the CDR3 is TGTGCCAGTAGTACCGATTCGCACCCTGGGGACAGGTCGGCTTTCTTT. It codes for CASSTDSHPGDRSAFF.